One sample yielded the 17 T cell receptor beta chains listed below, sequenced in a study of T cell responses to AZD1222 COVID-19 vaccine (dated by TCRdb to about 2021). Library prep was done by the immunoSEQ multiplex PCR assay. What TCRdb holds here is the immuneACCESS table cut down to in-frame rearrangements. Part of the clones is not present; checked against another copy, under half of the missing clones reflect an unresolved V gene, and the others are unexplained. This sample is represented by 120,000 to 150,000 clones; 90% to 95% of them were singletons. The ten largest clones capture more than 0.85% of the sample. The time point label for this specimen denotes: baseline before first vaccination. The sample's treatment or condition, from its label and the paper: meningococcal conjugate vaccine given as trial control. Material: peripheral blood, obtained on day 0 of MenACWY control vaccination. The receptor source for this set is an adult in good health.

Regarding this clone: The junction shows a germline mismatch at one end, possibly a read error. This rearrangement joins TRBV5-1 to TRBJ1-1; 7 nucleotides match TRBD1. The CDR3 spans 11 residues. CDR1 SGHRS and CDR2 YFSETQ come from the germline V gene. The CDR3 sequence: CASSLGGQLSW. For the CDR3, the DNA is TGCGCCAGCAGCTTGGGGGGACAGTTATCGTGG.

The J gene is TRBJ2-1, the V gene TRBV11-2; D perhaps matches TRBD2 (6 bases). CDR1 and CDR2 from the germline V gene are SGHAT and FQNNGV. The CDR3 covers 13 residues. V was clipped by 5 bases and J by 6 bases, with 11 bases between them. CDR3 coding DNA: TGTGCCAGCAGCGCGACTAGTGCCAATGAGCAGTTCTTC. It translates to CASSATSANEQFF.

The rearrangement links TRBV19 to TRBJ1-5; D not certain. The CDR3 spans 14 residues. The ends were cut back, 4 bases at V and 6 bases at J, with 13 bases in the middle. Germline V gene sequence: CDR1 LNHDA, CDR2 SQIVND (reference sequence). CDR3 DNA sequence: TGTGCCAGTAGTAGGCTTGATGCGACTCAGCCCCAGCATTTT. Translation: CASSRLDATQPQHF. Filled out from reference TRBV19 and TRBJ1-5, the complete variable domain reads DGGITQSPKYLFRKEGQNVTLSCEQNLNHDAMYWYRQDPGQGLRLIYYSQIVNDFQKGDIAEGYSVSREKKESFPLTVTSAQKNPTAFYLCASSRLDATQPQHFGDGTRLSIL.

This clone was seen just once. The chain is built from TRBV18 and TRBJ2-2; 10 bases match TRBD1. Germline trimming cut 5 bases from V and 6 bases from J; bases unmatched to any gene: 9. The CDR3 consists of 16 residues. Germline assignment: CDR1 KGHSH and CDR2 LQKENI. CDR3 residues: CASSARDRGLSGELFF. In nucleotides, the CDR3 is TGTGCCAGCTCAGCCCGGGACAGGGGTCTCTCCGGGGAGCTGTTTTTT.

V is TRBV25-1 and J is TRBJ1-6; D perhaps matches TRBD1 (6 bases). This CDR3 contains 15 residues. V lost 2 bases and J 5 bases, leaving 10 bases between the germline ends. The germline CDR1 and CDR2 sequences are MGHDK and SYGVNS. The chain's CDR3 is CASSEQGRDNSPLHF. The CDR3 DNA reads TGTGCCAGCAGTGAACAGGGGCGGGATAATTCACCCCTCCACTTT.

The V gene is TRBV7-3, the J gene TRBJ2-3; no definite D call. V was pared by 4 bases and J by 2 bases, with 7 bases between. Germline CDR1 and CDR2: SGHTA and FQGTGA. The CDR3 has 13 residues. DNA for the CDR3: TGTGCCAGCAGCTACGACCCCACAGATACGCAGTATTTT. Translated: CASSYDPTDTQYF.

The chain is built from TRBV16 and TRBJ1-2, with 7 positions matching TRBD1. There are 15 residues in the CDR3. V was clipped by 0 bases and J by 4 bases; unmatched bases: 5. Germline values: CDR1 KGHSY, CDR2 FQNENV. This CDR3 is CASSQSRGGIYGYTF. The CDR3 DNA sequence: TGTGCCAGCAGCCAATCCAGGGGGGGTATCTATGGCTACACCTTC.

The chain links TRBV4-2 to TRBJ1-1; possible D gene TRBD1, 6 bases. The CDR3 runs to 16 residues. Trimming took off 5 bases at V and 1 base at J, with 17 bases between the two ends. From germline, CDR1 is LGHNA and CDR2 YNFKEQ. In DNA form, the CDR3 reads TGTGCCAGCAGCAATCGACCGGGACACCAGAACACTGAAGCTTTCTTT. This encodes CASSNRPGHQNTEAFF.

V is TRBV11-2 and J is TRBJ2-7; D is undetermined. CDR1 is SGHAT and CDR2 is FQNNGV in the germline V gene. The CDR3 runs to 13 residues. Trimming removed 5 bases from V and 2 bases from J, with 10 bases in between. This CDR3 reads CASSPPKPYEQYF. In DNA, the CDR3 is TGTGCCAGCAGCCCACCTAAGCCCTACGAGCAGTACTTC.

This chain joins TRBV13 and TRBJ2-2, with 7 bases aligning to TRBD2. The germline V gene has CDR1 PRHDT and CDR2 FYEKMQ (reference sequence). CDR3 length: 14 residues. V trimming: 0 bases; J trimming: 6 bases; junction bases outside the gene matches: 1. The CDR3 DNA sequence: TGTGCCAGCAGCTTAGGCGCGGGGGCCGGGGAGCTGTTTTTT. It yields the protein CASSLGAGAGELFF.

This sequence joins TRBV7-2 and TRBJ1-3; D remains ambiguous. CDR3 length: 16 residues. Trimming stripped 0 bases from V and 0 bases from J, with 9 bases between. Germline assignment: CDR1 SGHTA and CDR2 FQGNSA. In DNA, the CDR3 is TGTGCCAGCAGCTTAGCATCCAGCTACTCTGGAAACACCATATATTTT. Its translation: CASSLASSYSGNTIYF.

The CDR3 nucleotides read TGTGCCAGCAGCCCCGTACCGGGACACGATGGCTACACCTTC. Its translation: CASSPVPGHDGYTF. The gene calls are TRBV5-4 and TRBJ1-2; a possible D gene is TRBD1 (6 bases). V lost 4 bases, J lost 6 bases, and 16 bases lay in between. This CDR3 is 14 amino acids long. Germline-derived CDR1 and CDR2 are SGHNT and YYREEE (reference sequence).

The chain couples TRBV7-3 to TRBJ2-1, with 9 nucleotides matching TRBD2. There are 15 residues in the CDR3. Germline CDR1 and CDR2: SGHTA and FQGTGA. V dropped 5 bases and J dropped 0; count of bases not matched to a gene: 2. The CDR3 coding sequence is TGTGCCAGCAGCCAACTAGCGGGCTCCTACAATGAGCAGTTCTTC. Translation gives CASSQLAGSYNEQFF.

This clone was recorded only once. The chain links TRBV4-1 to TRBJ1-1; D unclear. Germline assignment: CDR1 MGHRA and CDR2 YSYEKL. The CDR3 consists of 15 residues. Trimming pared 1 base from V and 0 bases from J, leaving 9 bases between. DNA for the CDR3: TGCGCCAGCAGCCAAGGCGAGAGAGTGAACACTGAAGCTTTCTTT. Translation: CASSQGERVNTEAFF.

This chain connects TRBV5-1 to TRBJ2-1, with TRBD2 matching over 8 bases. V shed 0 bases and J 7 bases; nucleotides not matched to a gene: 3. Germline V gene sequence: CDR1 SGHRS, CDR2 YFSETQ. CDR3 length equals 14 residues. As DNA, the CDR3 is TGCGCCAGCAGCTTGGGACTAGCGCGGAATGAGCAGTTCTTC. This translates into CASSLGLARNEQFF.

The chain has TRBV6-1 and TRBJ1-5; D is ambiguous. The CDR3 loop spans 13 amino acids. From germline, CDR1 is MNHNS and CDR2 SASEGT. V was pared by 2 bases and J by 4 bases, with 6 bases between. CDR3 protein: CASSEIENQPQHF. The CDR3 DNA reads as TGTGCCAGCAGTGAAATAGAAAATCAGCCCCAGCATTTT.

The genes are TRBV19 and TRBJ1-3, with D unclear. V lost 10 bases to trimming and J lost 0 bases, with 10 bases between them. The CDR3 runs to 13 residues. Germline loops: CDR1 LNHDA, CDR2 SQIVND (reference sequence). CDR3 DNA: TGTGCCACTGCCTTACCCTCTGGAAACACCATATATTTT. Its protein product is CATALPSGNTIYF.